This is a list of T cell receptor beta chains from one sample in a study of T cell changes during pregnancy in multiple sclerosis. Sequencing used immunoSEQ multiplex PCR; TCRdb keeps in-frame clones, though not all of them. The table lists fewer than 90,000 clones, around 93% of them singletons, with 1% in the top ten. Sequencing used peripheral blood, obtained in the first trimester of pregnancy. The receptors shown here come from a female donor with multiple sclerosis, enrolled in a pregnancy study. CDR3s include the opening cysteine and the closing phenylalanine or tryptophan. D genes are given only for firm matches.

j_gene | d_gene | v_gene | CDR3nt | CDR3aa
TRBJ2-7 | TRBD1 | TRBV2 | TGTGCCAGCAGCACCGGACAGGGGTCCTACGAGCAGTACTTC | CASSTGQGSYEQYF
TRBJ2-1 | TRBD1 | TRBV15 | TGTGCCACCAGCGAGGGACAGGGGTCCTACAATGAGCAGTTCTTC | CATSEGQGSYNEQFF
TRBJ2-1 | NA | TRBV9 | TGTGCCAGCAGCGTAGCAGAGGTTGGTGGGGCTTACAATGAGCAGTTCTTC | CASSVAEVGGAYNEQFF
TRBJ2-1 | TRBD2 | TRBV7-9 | TGTGCCAGCAGCTCTCCGGGACTAGCGGGATTCAATGAGCAGTTCTTC | CASSSPGLAGFNEQFF
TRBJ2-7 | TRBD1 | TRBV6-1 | TGTGCCAGCAGCTCGACAGGGGTACCCTACGAGCAGTACTTC | CASSSTGVPYEQYF
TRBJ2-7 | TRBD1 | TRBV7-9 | TGTGCCAGCAGCTTAGGACAGGGGAGGACCGAGCAGTACTTC | CASSLGQGRTEQYF
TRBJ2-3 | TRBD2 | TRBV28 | TGTGCCAGCAGTTTAGCGGGAGGGCCGAGGACAGATACGCAGTATTTT | CASSLAGGPRTDTQYF
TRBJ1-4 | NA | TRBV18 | TGTGCCAGCTCACCCTCGGTCCGAGGAACTAATGAAAAACTGTTTTTT | CASSPSVRGTNEKLFF
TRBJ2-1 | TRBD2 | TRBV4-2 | TGTGCCAGCAGCCAGTCCCGGACTAGCGGGGGGACTCACGGTGAGCAGTTCTTC | CASSQSRTSGGTHGEQFF
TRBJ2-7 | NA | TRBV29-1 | TGCAGCGTTGGAAGGAGCTCCTACGAGCAGTACTTC | CSVGRSSYEQYF